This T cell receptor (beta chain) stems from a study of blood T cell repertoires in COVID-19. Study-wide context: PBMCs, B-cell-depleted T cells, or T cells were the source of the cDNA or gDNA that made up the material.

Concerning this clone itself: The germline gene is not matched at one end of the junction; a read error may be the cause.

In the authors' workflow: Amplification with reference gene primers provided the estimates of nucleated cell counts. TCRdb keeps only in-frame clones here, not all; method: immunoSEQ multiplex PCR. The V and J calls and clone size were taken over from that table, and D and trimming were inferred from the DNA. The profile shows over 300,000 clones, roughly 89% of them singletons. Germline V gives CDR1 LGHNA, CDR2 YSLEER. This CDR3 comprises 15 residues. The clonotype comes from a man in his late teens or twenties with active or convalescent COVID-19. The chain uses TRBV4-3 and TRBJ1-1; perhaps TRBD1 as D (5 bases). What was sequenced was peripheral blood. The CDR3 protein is CASSQGALMNTEAFF. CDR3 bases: TGCGCCAGCAGTCAAGGGGCCTTAATGAACACTGAAGCTTTCTTT.